This is a list of T cell receptor beta chains from one sample in a study of shared clonotypes between healthy human individuals. The protocol was immunoSEQ multiplex PCR, while the TCRdb copy is restricted to in-frame clones and leaves out a portion. The table has about 2.1 million clones, around 93% seen once. The source material was naive CD8+ T cells from PBMCs. The source of these receptors is a man between 18 and 29 years old in good health. Some clones in this sample may be carry-over from other donors' samples. The CDR3 runs from the conserved cysteine through the conserved F or W. D genes are given only for firm matches. Where a row states a size, it is once, few, many or the class of an expanded clone; other rows omit it.

J gene | V gene | D gene | clone size | CDR3 protein | CDR3 DNA
TRBJ1-1 | TRBV28 | TRBD1 | . | CATAGQGNTEAFF | TGTGCCACCGCGGGACAGGGTAACACTGAAGCTTTCTTT
TRBJ2-3 | TRBV9 | TRBD2 | once | CASSVAFREGPHDTQYF | TGTGCCAGCAGCGTAGCCTTCCGGGAGGGCCCACATGATACGCAGTATTTT
TRBJ2-7 | TRBV10-3 | . | . | CAISGPGENTLLHEQYF | TGTGCCATCAGTGGGCCCGGGGAGAATACCTTGCTTCATGAGCAGTACTTC
TRBJ2-2 | TRBV5-1 | . | . | CASSLDSAATNTGELFF | TGCGCCAGCAGCTTGGACTCGGCAGCCACGAACACCGGGGAGCTGTTTTTT
TRBJ1-1 | TRBV28 | . | . | CASSLTPTEAFF | TGTGCCAGCAGTCTCACCCCGACTGAAGCTTTCTTT
TRBJ2-7 | TRBV14 | . | . | CASSQAATFYEQYF | TGTGCCAGCAGCCAAGCGGCCACTTTCTACGAGCAGTACTTC
TRBJ2-5 | TRBV7-9 | . | . | CASSLQGGGETQYF | TGTGCCAGCAGCTTACAGGGGGGTGGCGAGACCCAGTACTTC
TRBJ1-2 | TRBV29-1 | . | . | CSVPGREGGYTF | TGCAGCGTCCCCGGCAGGGAGGGCGGCTACACCTTC
TRBJ2-7 | TRBV10-3 | . | . | CAISEQKLGGPAEQYF | TGTGCCATCAGTGAGCAGAAATTGGGGGGGCCGGCGGAGCAGTACTTC
TRBJ2-1 | TRBV7-9 | . | . | CASRPPLANSLGNEQFF | TGTGCCAGCAGGCCGCCCCTAGCGAACTCCCTGGGCAATGAGCAGTTCTTC
TRBJ2-7 | TRBV29-1 | . | . | CSATAGEEQYF | TGCAGCGCCACAGCCGGGGAGGAGCAGTACTTC
TRBJ2-2 | TRBV27 | . | . | CASSYMNTGELFF | TGTGCCAGCAGTTATATGAACACCGGGGAGCTGTTTTTT
TRBJ1-1 | TRBV9 | . | . | CASSGPGGHTEAFF | TGTGCCAGCAGCGGGCCGGGGGGCCACACTGAAGCTTTCTTT
TRBJ2-7 | TRBV27 | TRBD2 | . | CASSRSSGSSYEQYF | TGTGCCAGCAGTCGGTCTAGCGGTAGCTCCTACGAGCAGTACTTC
TRBJ1-5 | TRBV6-6 | . | . | CASSYREPYSNQPQHF | TGTGCCAGCAGTTACAGGGAACCCTATAGCAATCAGCCCCAGCATTTT
TRBJ2-1 | TRBV7-2 | . | . | CASTTGPSDNEQFF | TGTGCCAGCACCACAGGTCCCTCAGACAATGAGCAGTTCTTC
TRBJ2-6 | TRBV4-2 | . | . | CASSQDLNSGANVLTF | TGTGCCAGCAGCCAAGATCTTAACTCTGGGGCCAACGTCCTGACTTTC
TRBJ2-3 | TRBV6-1 | . | . | CASSELTASTDTQYF | TGTGCCAGCAGTGAACTTACAGCCAGCACAGATACGCAGTATTTT
TRBJ2-7 | TRBV7-8 | TRBD1 | . | CASSPDRESYEQYF | TGTGCCAGCAGCCCGGACAGGGAATCCTACGAGCAGTACTTC
TRBJ1-2 | TRBV5-1 | TRBD1 | . | CASSSVTGAGGYTF | TGCGCCAGCAGTTCCGTTACAGGGGCGGGTGGCTACACCTTC
TRBJ2-7 | TRBV6-5 | . | . | CASSSGTLYEQYF | TGTGCCAGCAGTTCCGGGACCTTATACGAGCAGTACTTC
TRBJ2-1 | TRBV9 | . | . | CASSVSGMGYNEQFF | TGTGCCAGCAGCGTATCGGGGATGGGGTACAATGAGCAGTTCTTC
TRBJ1-2 | TRBV25-1 | . | . | CASSAPGKDGYTF | TGTGCCAGCAGTGCTCCAGGGAAGGATGGCTACACCTTC
TRBJ1-1 | TRBV28 | . | . | CASSLQGSSSTEAFF | TGTGCCAGCAGTTTACAGGGATCGTCGAGCACTGAAGCTTTCTTT
TRBJ1-2 | TRBV29-1 | TRBD1 | . | CSVVHPADRVQGYTF | TGCAGCGTTGTACACCCCGCCGACAGGGTGCAGGGCTACACCTTC
TRBJ2-7 | TRBV5-1 | TRBD2 | . | CASSLDTSGLYEQYF | TGCGCCAGCAGCTTGGACACTAGCGGACTCTACGAGCAGTACTTC
TRBJ2-1 | TRBV10-3 | TRBD2 | . | CAISESIRGRAGNEQFF | TGTGCCATCAGTGAGTCGATCCGCGGGAGGGCCGGGAATGAGCAGTTCTTC
TRBJ1-1 | TRBV4-2 | . | . | CASSLIATKNTEAFF | TGTGCCAGCAGCCTCATAGCGACGAAGAACACTGAAGCTTTCTTT
TRBJ2-7 | TRBV5-1 | TRBD2 | once | CASSLSGRANEQYF | TGCGCCAGCAGCTTGTCCGGGAGGGCCAACGAGCAGTACTTC
TRBJ2-3 | TRBV6-1 | . | . | CASSELGDTQYF | TGTGCCAGCAGTGAACTGGGAGATACGCAGTATTTT
TRBJ2-7 | TRBV21-1 | . | . | CASSKKTRRSYEQYF | TGTGCCAGCAGCAAGAAAACCAGGCGCTCCTACGAGCAGTACTTC
TRBJ2-7 | TRBV19 | . | . | CASSIFPSESYEQYF | TGTGCCAGTAGTATCTTCCCCTCGGAAAGCTACGAGCAGTACTTC
TRBJ1-5 | TRBV28 | . | . | CATNTRRQVYSNQPQHF | TGTGCCACCAATACCCGACGACAGGTTTATAGCAATCAGCCCCAGCATTTT
TRBJ2-7 | TRBV27 | . | . | CASTHQVGSIDEQYF | TGTGCCAGCACCCACCAGGTAGGGAGTATCGACGAGCAGTACTTC
TRBJ1-1 | TRBV6-4 | . | . | CASSDTGRTEAFF | TGTGCCAGCAGTGACACGGGGCGGACTGAAGCTTTCTTT
TRBJ2-7 | TRBV30 | . | . | CAWMWGWASDEQYF | TGTGCCTGGATGTGGGGCTGGGCGTCTGACGAGCAGTACTTC
TRBJ2-1 | TRBV9 | TRBD2 | . | CASSVEGRLAGGLGRNEQFF | TGTGCCAGCAGCGTAGAGGGTCGACTAGCGGGAGGTCTTGGTAGGAATGAGCAGTTCTTC
TRBJ2-3 | TRBV2 | . | once | CATTGTSTDTQYF | TGTGCCACGACAGGGACTAGCACAGATACGCAGTATTTT
TRBJ2-1 | TRBV4-1 | TRBD2 | . | CASSAPSGSGYEQFF | TGCGCCAGCAGCGCCCCTAGCGGGAGTGGGTATGAGCAGTTCTTC
TRBJ2-1 | TRBV5-6 | . | . | CASSLVGTGSYNEQFF | TGTGCCAGCAGCTTGGTGGGGACGGGGAGCTACAATGAGCAGTTCTTC
TRBJ2-1 | TRBV7-9 | TRBD1 | . | CASSLVSGGAYNEQFF | TGTGCCAGCAGCTTAGTCTCAGGGGGCGCGTACAATGAGCAGTTCTTC
TRBJ2-1 | TRBV7-9 | TRBD2 | . | CASSLGGVLAGPYNEQFF | TGTGCCAGCAGCTTAGGGGGGGTACTAGCGGGACCCTACAATGAGCAGTTCTTC
TRBJ2-1 | TRBV29-1 | TRBD2 | . | CSVEGFSGAYNEQFF | TGCAGCGTTGAGGGCTTCAGCGGGGCCTACAATGAGCAGTTCTTC
TRBJ2-2 | TRBV5-6 | . | . | CASSLTGNTGELFF | TGTGCCAGCAGCTTGACGGGGAACACCGGGGAGCTGTTTTTT
TRBJ1-2 | TRBV7-9 | . | . | CASTPVRWDGHGYTF | TGTGCCAGCACCCCTGTCAGGTGGGACGGACATGGCTACACCTTC
TRBJ2-2 | TRBV9 | . | . | CASSPPGPHTGELFF | TGTGCCAGCAGCCCCCCAGGGCCCCACACCGGGGAGCTGTTTTTT
TRBJ2-1 | TRBV27 | . | . | CASSRGTSSYNEQFF | TGTGCCAGCAGTCGAGGGACCTCCTCCTACAATGAGCAGTTCTTC
TRBJ2-7 | TRBV10-2 | . | once | CATEGRRYEQYF | TGCGCCACCGAGGGTAGAAGATACGAGCAGTACTTC
TRBJ1-1 | TRBV7-9 | . | . | CASSLGWVMNTEAFF | TGTGCCAGCAGCTTAGGGTGGGTAATGAACACTGAAGCTTTCTTT
TRBJ2-3 | TRBV4-1 | . | . | CASSQAPGLTDTQYF | TGCGCCAGCAGCCAAGCCCCGGGGTTGACAGATACGCAGTATTTT
TRBJ2-5 | TRBV27 | TRBD2 | . | CASSPLGSGKETQYF | TGTGCCAGCAGTCCGCTGGGTAGCGGGAAAGAGACCCAGTACTTC
TRBJ2-7 | TRBV6-6 | . | . | CASSYRRAEQYF | TGTGCCAGCAGTTACCGCCGGGCGGAGCAGTACTTC
TRBJ1-1 | TRBV19 | TRBD1 | . | CASTPNRGVSNTEAFF | TGTGCCAGTACCCCCAACAGGGGGGTATCGAACACTGAAGCTTTCTTT